Below, 6 T cell receptor beta chains from the same sample are listed, as sequenced in a study of T-cell reconstitution after alpha-beta-depleted transplantation in children. A TCRbeta library incorporating unique molecular identifiers was prepared. MiXCR, run by TCRdb on the PCR reads, gives a single entry per CDR3 protein. The table has some 75,000 distinct CDR3 sequences, about 7.3% seen once. Source: PBMCs from the stem cell graft donor, taken from the stem cell graft. The receptors were sampled from a human donor who donated a stem cell graft to a child with acute lymphoblastic leukemia.

At least ten counts were recorded for this clonotype. J is TRBJ1-6 and V is TRBV5-1; 10 bases are a match to TRBD1. Germline values: CDR1 SGHRS, CDR2 YFSETQ. The junction had 0 bases not matched to a gene; V was cut back by 3 bases and J by 0 bases. This CDR3 is built from 16 residues. DNA of the CDR3: TGCGCCAGCAGCTGGACAGGGGGCTCCTATAATTCACCCCTCCACTTT. This codes for CASSWTGGSYNSPLHF.

This clonotype occurred many times. The chain employs TRBV19 and TRBJ1-3, with D maybe TRBD1 (5 bases). Per the germline V gene, CDR1 is LNHDA and CDR2 is SQIVND (reference sequence). Trimming removed 3 bases from V and 0 bases from J, with 9 bases in between. The CDR3 spans 15 residues. The CDR3 here is CASSMGRSSGNTIYF. For the CDR3, the DNA is TGTGCCAGTAGTATGGGACGCAGCTCTGGAAACACCATATATTTT.

This clonotype was observed many times. This chain links TRBV9 with TRBJ2-2, with D perhaps given as TRBD1 or TRBD2 (5 bases each). The CDR3 contains 15 residues. With 0 bases removed from V and 10 bases from J, the gap between germline ends came to 16 bases. Germline loops: CDR1 SGDLS, CDR2 YYNGEE. The CDR3 reads CASSVEGAGREELFF. The CDR3 nucleotides read TGTGCCAGCAGCGTAGAAGGAGCAGGGAGAGAGGAGCTGTTTTTT.

This clonotype was detected ten times or more. The chain employs TRBV11-2 and TRBJ2-7; 7 bases map to TRBD1. V shed 5 bases, J shed 1 base, and the junction held 2 bases outside the gene matches. The CDR3 covers 13 residues. Germline CDR1 SGHAT, CDR2 FQNNGV. CDR3 nucleotide sequence: TGTGCCAGCAGCCGGGACAGTTCCTACGAGCAGTACTTC. Translation gives CASSRDSSYEQYF.

This clonotype was counted ten times or more. The V gene is TRBV6-5, the J gene TRBJ2-1, with TRBD1 matching 7 bases. The germline CDR1 and CDR2 sequences are MNHEY and SVGAGI. CDR3 size: 13 residues. Trimming took 7 bases from V and 7 from J; bases not matched to a gene: 7. The chain's CDR3 is CASTRPGGNEQFF. Here the CDR3 DNA reads TGTGCCAGCACCCGCCCAGGGGGTAATGAGCAGTTCTTC.

This clonotype was observed at least ten times. DNA for the CDR3: TGTGCCAGCAGCTTGGGGGACAGGAAGGGGGGCAATGAGCAGTTCTTC. Translating gives CASSLGDRKGGNEQFF. The J gene is TRBJ2-1, the V gene TRBV5-6; 8 bases are shared with TRBD1. This CDR3 is built from 16 residues. The germline V gene has CDR1 SGHDT and CDR2 YYEEEE. V trimming: 0 bases; J trimming: 6 bases; junction bases outside the gene matches: 8.